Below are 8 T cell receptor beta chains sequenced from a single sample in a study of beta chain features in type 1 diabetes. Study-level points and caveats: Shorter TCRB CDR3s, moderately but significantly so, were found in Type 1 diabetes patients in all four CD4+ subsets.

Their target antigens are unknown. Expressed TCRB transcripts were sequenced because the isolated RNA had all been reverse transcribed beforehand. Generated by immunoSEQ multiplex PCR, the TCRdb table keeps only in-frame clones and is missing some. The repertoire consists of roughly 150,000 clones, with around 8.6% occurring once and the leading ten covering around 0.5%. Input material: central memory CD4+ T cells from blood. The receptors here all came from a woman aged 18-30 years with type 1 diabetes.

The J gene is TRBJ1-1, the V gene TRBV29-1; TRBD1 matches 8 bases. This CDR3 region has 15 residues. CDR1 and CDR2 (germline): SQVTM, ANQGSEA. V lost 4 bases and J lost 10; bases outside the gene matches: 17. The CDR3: CSVATIRDRSSLAFF. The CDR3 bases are TGCAGCGTTGCTACCATCCGGGACAGGAGTTCTTTAGCTTTCTTT.

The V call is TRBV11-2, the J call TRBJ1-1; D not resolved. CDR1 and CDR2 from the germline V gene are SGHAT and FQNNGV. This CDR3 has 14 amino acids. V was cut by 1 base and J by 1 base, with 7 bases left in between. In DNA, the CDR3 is TGTGCCAGCAGCTTAGTGTCCGGGAACACTGAAGCTTTCTTT. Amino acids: CASSLVSGNTEAFF.

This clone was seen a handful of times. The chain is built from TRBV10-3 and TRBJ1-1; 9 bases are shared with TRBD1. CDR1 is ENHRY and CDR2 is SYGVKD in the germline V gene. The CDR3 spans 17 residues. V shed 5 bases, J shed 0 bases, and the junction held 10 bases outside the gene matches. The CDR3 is CAISTPRGQGMNTEAFF. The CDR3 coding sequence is TGTGCCATCAGTACTCCCCGCGGACAGGGGATGAACACTGAAGCTTTCTTT.

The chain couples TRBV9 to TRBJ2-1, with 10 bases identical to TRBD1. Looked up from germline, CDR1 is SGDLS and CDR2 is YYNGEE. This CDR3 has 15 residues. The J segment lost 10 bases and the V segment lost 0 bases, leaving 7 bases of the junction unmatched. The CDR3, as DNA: TGTGCCAGCAGCGTAGTCGGGACAGGGGACTGGGAGCAGTTCTTC. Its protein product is CASSVVGTGDWEQFF.

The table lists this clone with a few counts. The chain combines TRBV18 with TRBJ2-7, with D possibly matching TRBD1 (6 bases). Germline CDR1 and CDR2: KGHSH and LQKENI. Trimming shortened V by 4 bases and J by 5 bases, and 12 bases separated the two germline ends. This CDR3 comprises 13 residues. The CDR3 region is CASSLGRGNEQYF. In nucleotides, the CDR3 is TGTGCCAGCTCACTAGGCAGGGGAAACGAGCAGTACTTC.

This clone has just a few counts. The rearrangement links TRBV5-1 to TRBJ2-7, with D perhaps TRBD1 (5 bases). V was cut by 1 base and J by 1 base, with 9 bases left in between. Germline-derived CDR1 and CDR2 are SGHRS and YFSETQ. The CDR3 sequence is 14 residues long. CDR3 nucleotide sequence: TGCGCCAGCAGCTTGCAGGGAACTTCCTACGAGCAGTACTTC. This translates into CASSLQGTSYEQYF. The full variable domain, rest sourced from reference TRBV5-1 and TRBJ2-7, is KAGVTQTPRYLIKTRGQQVTLSCSPISGHRSVSWYQQTPGQGLQFLFEYFSETQRNKGNFPGRFSGRQFSNSRSEMNVSTLELGDSALYLCASSLQGTSYEQYFGPGTRLTVT.

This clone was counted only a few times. Here the CDR3 reads CATGGAGYEQYF. The CDR3 DNA reads TGTGCCACCGGAGGAGCGGGGTACGAGCAGTACTTC. The genes are TRBV28 and TRBJ2-7; 7 positions agree with TRBD2. The germline V gene has CDR1 MDHEN and CDR2 SYDVKM. The CDR3 sequence is 12 residues long. J was trimmed by 4 bases and V by 10 bases; bases with no gene match: 7.

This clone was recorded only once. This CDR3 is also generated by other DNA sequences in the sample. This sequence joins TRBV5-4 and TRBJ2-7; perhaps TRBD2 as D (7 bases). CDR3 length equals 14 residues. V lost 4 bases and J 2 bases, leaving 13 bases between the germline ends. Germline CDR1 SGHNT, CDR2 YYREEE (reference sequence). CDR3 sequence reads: CASSLRGGTYEQYF. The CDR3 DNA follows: TGTGCCAGCAGCCTGAGGGGGGGTACCTACGAGCAGTACTTC.